This T cell receptor (beta chain) comes out of a study of radiation and T cells in renal cell carcinoma. The study's findings and limits: Top tumor clonotypes rose in blood 2 weeks post-radiation, then contracted.

The time point here: blood 2 weeks post-SBRT. Treatment noted: 15 Gy SBRT to primary tumor, nephrectomy 4 weeks later. After SBRT, blood was collected at 2 and 4 weeks, plus baseline. The patient's renal cell carcinoma had clear cell pathology. Germline CDR1 reads SGHKS; CDR2 reads YYEKEE (reference sequence). V gave up 5 bases and J gave up 0 bases, with 6 bases separating them. The CDR3 runs to 14 residues. A note on this clone: Its antigen is unknown.

Measured with immunoSEQ multiplex PCR; TCRdb has only the in-frame clones, and not every one. The table includes around 60,000 clones, 70% to 80% detected once. The input for sequencing was blood, taken from a patient whose treatment included radiotherapy and nephrectomy. This chain connects TRBV5-5 to TRBJ2-6; D unclear. The sequence was obtained from a man aged 60 to 69 with renal cell carcinoma. In DNA form, the CDR3 reads TGTGCCAGCAGGCATCACTCTGGGGCCAACGTCCTGACTTTC. This gives the protein CASRHHSGANVLTF.